This T cell receptor (beta chain) was retrieved from a study of blood T cell repertoires in COVID-19. Profiled with immunoSEQ multiplex PCR; TCRdb holds only in-frame clones, not every one. The table has 240,000 or so clones, 85% to 90% seen once. Residents of approximately 25 US areas, aged about 18 to 89 years, made up the participants. Donors were grouped by their self-reported clinical history. CDR3 length: 15 residues. The trim removed 0 bases at V and 7 bases at J, leaving 3 bases unmatched. Germline V lookup: CDR1 SGHNT, CDR2 YENEEA. The rearrangement links TRBV11-3 to TRBJ2-1; 10 bases are shared with TRBD1. The sequencing sample was made of PBMCs or T cells enriched from blood (not recorded which). The clonotype originates from a man in his forties who had recovered from COVID-19. The CDR3 region has the DNA TGTGCCAGCAGCTTAGATAGGACAGGGGGAAATGAGCAGTTCTTC. Translating it yields CASSLDRTGGNEQFF. Full variable domain (rest looked up from reference TRBV11-3 and TRBJ2-1): EAGVVQSPRYKIIEKKQPVAFWCNPISGHNTLYWYLQNLGQGPELLIRYENEEAVDDSQLPKDRFSAERLKGVDSTLKIQPAELGDSAVYLCASSLDRTGGNEQFFGPGTRLTVL.